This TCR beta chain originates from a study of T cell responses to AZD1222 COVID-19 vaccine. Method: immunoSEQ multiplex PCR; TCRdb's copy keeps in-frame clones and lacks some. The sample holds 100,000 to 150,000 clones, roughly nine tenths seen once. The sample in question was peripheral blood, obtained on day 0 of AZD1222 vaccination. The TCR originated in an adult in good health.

The CDR3 sequence is CASSSPGKMNTEAFF. The DNA for the CDR3 is TGTGCCAGCTCATCCCCCGGGAAAATGAACACTGAAGCTTTCTTT. This chain links TRBV18 with TRBJ1-1; no definite D call. The CDR3 sequence is 15 residues long. The V end lost 5 bases, the J end lost 0 bases, and 13 bases lay between the germline ends. Germline CDR1 KGHSH, CDR2 LQKENI.